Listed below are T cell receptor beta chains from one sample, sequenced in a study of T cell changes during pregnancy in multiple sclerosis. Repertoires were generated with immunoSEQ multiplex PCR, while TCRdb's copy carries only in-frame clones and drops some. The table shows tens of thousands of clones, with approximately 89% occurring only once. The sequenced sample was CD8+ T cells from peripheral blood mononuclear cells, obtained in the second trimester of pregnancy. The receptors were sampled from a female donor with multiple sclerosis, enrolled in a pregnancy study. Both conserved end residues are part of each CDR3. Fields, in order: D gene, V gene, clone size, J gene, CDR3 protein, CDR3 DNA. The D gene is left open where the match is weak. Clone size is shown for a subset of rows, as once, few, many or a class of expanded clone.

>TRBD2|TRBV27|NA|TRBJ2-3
CASSFSGGGADTQYF
TGTGCCAGCAGTTTTAGTGGGGGAGGGGCAGATACGCAGTATTTT
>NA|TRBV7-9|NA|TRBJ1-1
CASSLIRTGLTEAFF
TGTGCCAGCAGCTTAATAAGAACAGGGCTGACTGAAGCTTTCTTT
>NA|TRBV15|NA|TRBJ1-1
CATRQRRDPDEAFF
TGTGCCACCCGGCAAAGGAGAGACCCTGATGAAGCTTTCTTT
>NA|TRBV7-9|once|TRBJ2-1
CASSPEAGNEQFF
TGTGCCAGCAGCCCTGAGGCGGGTAATGAGCAGTTCTTC
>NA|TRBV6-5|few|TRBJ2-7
CASSYSSSDYEQYF
TGTGCCAGCAGTTACTCCTCTAGCGACTACGAGCAGTACTTC
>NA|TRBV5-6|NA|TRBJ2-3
CASSFLSDTQYF
TGTGCCAGCAGCTTTCTGTCAGATACGCAGTATTTT
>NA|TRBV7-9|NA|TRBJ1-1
CASTGTEAFF
TGTGCCAGCACAGGAACTGAAGCTTTCTTT
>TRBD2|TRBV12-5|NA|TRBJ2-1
CASGLGLGASGHNEQFF
TGTGCTAGTGGTTTGGGACTAGGGGCTAGCGGCCACAATGAGCAGTTCTTC
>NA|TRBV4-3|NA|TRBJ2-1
CASSRADSEPYNEQFF
TGCGCCAGCAGCCGGGCGGACTCCGAGCCCTACAATGAGCAGTTCTTC
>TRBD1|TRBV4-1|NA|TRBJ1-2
CASSLRQGDVYGYTF
TGCGCCAGCAGCCTTCGACAGGGGGACGTCTATGGCTACACCTTC
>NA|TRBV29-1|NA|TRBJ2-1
CSVESGPKQFF
TGCAGCGTAGAATCAGGTCCAAAGCAGTTCTTC
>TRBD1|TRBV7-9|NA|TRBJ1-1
CASSPGTGALNTEAFF
TGTGCCAGCAGCCCTGGGACAGGGGCCTTGAACACTGAAGCTTTCTTT
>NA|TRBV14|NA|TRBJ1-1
CASSQEAGMNTEAFF
TGTGCCAGCAGCCAAGAGGCGGGGATGAACACTGAAGCTTTCTTT
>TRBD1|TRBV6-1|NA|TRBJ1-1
CASSEGTGYTEAFF
TGTGCCAGCAGTGAAGGGACAGGGTACACTGAAGCTTTCTTT
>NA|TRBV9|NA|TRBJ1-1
CASSVGANTEAFF
TGTGCCAGCAGCGTTGGGGCGAACACTGAAGCTTTCTTT
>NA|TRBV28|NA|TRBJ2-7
CASAPHRETYEQYF
TGTGCCAGCGCCCCCCACAGGGAAACCTACGAGCAGTACTTC
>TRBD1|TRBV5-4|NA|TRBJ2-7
CASSLGGQGSEQYF
TGTGCCAGCAGCTTGGGGGGACAGGGCAGCGAGCAGTACTTC